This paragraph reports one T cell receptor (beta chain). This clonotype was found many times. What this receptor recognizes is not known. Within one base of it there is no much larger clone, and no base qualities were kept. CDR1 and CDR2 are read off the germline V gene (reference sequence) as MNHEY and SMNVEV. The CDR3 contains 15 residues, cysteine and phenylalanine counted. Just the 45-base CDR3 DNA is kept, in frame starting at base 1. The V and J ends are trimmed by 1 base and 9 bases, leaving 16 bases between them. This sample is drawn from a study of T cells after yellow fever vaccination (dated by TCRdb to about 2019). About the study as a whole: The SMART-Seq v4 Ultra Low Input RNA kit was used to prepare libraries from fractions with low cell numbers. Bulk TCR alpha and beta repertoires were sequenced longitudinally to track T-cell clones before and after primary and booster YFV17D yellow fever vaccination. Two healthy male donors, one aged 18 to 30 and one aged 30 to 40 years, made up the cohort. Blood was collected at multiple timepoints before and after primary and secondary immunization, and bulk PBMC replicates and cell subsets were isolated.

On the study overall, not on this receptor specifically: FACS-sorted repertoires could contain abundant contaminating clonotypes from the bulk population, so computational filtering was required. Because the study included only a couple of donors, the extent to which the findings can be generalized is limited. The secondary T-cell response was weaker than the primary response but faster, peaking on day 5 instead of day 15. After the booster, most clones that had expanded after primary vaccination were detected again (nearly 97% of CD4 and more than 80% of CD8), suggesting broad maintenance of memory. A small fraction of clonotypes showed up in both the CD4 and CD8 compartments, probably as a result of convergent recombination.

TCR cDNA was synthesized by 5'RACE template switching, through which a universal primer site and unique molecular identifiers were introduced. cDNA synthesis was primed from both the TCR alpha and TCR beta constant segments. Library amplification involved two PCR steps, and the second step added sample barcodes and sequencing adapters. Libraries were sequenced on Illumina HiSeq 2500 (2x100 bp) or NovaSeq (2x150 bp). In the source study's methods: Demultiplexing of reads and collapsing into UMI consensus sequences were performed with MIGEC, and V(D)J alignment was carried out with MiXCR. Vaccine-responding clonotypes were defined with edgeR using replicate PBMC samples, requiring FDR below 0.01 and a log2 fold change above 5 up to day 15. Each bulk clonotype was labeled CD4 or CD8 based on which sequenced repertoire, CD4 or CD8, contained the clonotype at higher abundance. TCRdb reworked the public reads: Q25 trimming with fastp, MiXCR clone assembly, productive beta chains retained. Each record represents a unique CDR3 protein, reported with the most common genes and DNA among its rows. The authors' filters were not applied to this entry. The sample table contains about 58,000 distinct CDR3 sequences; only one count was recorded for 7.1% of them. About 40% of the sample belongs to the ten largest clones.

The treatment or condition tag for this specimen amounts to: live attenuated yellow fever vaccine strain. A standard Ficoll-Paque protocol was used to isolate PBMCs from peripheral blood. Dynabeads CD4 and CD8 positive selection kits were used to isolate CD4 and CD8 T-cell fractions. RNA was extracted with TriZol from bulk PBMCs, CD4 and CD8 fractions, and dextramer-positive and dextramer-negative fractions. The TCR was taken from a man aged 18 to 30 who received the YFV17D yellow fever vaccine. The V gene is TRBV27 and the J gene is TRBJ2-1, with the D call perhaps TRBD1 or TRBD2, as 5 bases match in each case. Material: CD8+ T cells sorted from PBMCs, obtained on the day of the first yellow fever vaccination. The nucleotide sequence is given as TGTGCCAGCAGTTTATGGGATCCCGGGGCCTCTGAGCAGTTCTTC. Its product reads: CASSLWDPGASEQFF.